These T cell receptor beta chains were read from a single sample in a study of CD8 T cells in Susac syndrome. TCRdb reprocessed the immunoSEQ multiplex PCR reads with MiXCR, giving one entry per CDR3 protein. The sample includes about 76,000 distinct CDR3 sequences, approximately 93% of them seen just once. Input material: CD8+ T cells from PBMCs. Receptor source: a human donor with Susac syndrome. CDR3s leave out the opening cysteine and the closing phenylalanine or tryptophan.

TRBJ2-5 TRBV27 ASSKGSGLLEETQY
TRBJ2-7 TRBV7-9 ASSLVADEQY
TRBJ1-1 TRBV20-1 SALRQEAF
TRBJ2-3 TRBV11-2 ASSPNGLPTDTQY
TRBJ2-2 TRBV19 ASAGQKTGELF
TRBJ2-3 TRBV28 ASSPPGAADTQY
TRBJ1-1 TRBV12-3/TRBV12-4 ASSLRRGRRGTEAF
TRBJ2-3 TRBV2 ASSGTSGGTDTQY
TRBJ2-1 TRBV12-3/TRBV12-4 ASSPQQGEYAEQF
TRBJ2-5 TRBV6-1 ASSEAWLQQETQY
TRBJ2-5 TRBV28 ASSSTGGSEETQY
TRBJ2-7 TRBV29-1 SVSWGSEQY
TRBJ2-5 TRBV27 ASSARGGETQY
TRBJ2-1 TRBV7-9 ASREPGLATYNEQF
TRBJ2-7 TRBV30 AWNNAITYEQY
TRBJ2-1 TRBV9 ASSVEGQVEILGYNEQF
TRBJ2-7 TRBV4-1 ASSQETGGKYEQY
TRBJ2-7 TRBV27 ASRGGSNEQY
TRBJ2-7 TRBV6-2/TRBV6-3 ASSPGAARHEQY
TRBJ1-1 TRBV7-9 ASGKNTEAF
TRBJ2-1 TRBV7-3 ASSPRGLAGGLVTEQF
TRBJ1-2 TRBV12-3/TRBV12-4 ASSFRQGGYGYT
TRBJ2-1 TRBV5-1 ASSLAAGGSYNEQF
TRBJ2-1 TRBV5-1 ASSLAKTSGGAGQF
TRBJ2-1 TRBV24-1 ATSDLAAGAYNEQF
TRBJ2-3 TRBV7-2 ASSLVRGYTDTQY
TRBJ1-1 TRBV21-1 ARVPVNTEAF
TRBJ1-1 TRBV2 ASSEAGGQEAF
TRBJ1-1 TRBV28 ASSLRGLNTEAF
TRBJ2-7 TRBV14 ASSQGGFPWAYEQY
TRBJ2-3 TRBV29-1 SGLGGSGRSDTQY
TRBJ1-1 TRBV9 ASSVEVGTEAF
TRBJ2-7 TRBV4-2 ASSPPGLADEQY
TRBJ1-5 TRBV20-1 SAKEPWGGGQPQH
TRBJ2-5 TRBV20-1 SARTQLSQETQY
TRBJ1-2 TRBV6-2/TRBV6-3 ASSSWDRNYMARTRGYT
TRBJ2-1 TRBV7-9 ASSLAGWNEQF
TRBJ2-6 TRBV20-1 SARGGGGDGWGANVLT
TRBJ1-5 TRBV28 ASSFRAGLNQPQH
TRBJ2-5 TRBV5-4 ASSVNTGLDQETQY
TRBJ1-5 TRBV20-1 SALITGGPAGQPQH
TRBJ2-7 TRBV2 ASSVFRGDEQY
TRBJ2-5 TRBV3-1 ASSQVEDPQTQY
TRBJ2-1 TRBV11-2 ASSLGIAEGYNEQF
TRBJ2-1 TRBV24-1 ATSDSSARSYNEQF
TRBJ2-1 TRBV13 ASSSRLAGWDEQF
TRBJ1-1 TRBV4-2 ASSQGGDLTEAF
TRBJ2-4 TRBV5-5 ASSFGAGGDIQY
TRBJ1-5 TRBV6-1 ASQQGLNQPQH
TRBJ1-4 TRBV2 ASKMAQGNEKLF
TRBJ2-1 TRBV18 ASSPGRYNEQF
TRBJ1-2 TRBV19 ASSPDSIYGYT
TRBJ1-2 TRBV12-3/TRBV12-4 ASSQSVGYGYT